This T cell receptor (beta chain) was found in a study of blood T cell repertoires in COVID-19. Study-wide context: Acute and convalescent COVID-19 samples came from the United States, Italy and Spain. PBMCs, B-cell-depleted T cells, or T cells provided the cDNA or gDNA that made up the material.

Germline lookup yields CDR1 ENHRY and CDR2 SYGVKD. Trimming left V 0 bases short and J 4 bases short, with 10 bases between. This CDR3 is built from 14 residues. As originally analysed: Estimates of nucleated cell counts were drawn from the amplification of reference gene primers. Repertoires were generated with immunoSEQ multiplex PCR, while TCRdb's copy carries only in-frame clones and drops some. D and trimming come from the DNA, and the V and J calls and clone size come from that table. The sample lists fewer than 100,000 clones; 87% were seen once. Sequenced: peripheral blood. This sequence originates from a human donor in a cohort sampled during active COVID-19. This rearrangement joins TRBV10-3 to TRBJ2-7; weak D call: TRBD2 (6 bases). In DNA, the CDR3 is TGTGCCATCAGTGAGTCAGACGCGGGGTACGAGCAGTACTTC. Encoded protein: CAISESDAGYEQYF.